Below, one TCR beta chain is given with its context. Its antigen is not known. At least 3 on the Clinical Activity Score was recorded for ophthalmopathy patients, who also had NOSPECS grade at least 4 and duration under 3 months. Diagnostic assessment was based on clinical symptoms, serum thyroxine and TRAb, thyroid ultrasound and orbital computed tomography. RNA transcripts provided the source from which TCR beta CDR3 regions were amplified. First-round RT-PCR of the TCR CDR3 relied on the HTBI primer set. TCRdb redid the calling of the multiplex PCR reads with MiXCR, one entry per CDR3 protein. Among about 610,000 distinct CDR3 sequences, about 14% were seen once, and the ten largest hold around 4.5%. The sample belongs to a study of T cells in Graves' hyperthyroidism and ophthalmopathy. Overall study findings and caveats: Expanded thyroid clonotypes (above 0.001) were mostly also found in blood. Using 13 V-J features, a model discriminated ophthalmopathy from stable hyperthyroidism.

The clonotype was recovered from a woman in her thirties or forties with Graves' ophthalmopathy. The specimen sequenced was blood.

The CDR3 region has the DNA TGCAGTGCTCCTGTCGACCAAGAGACCCAGTACTTC. Translated: CSAPVDQETQYF. The V gene is TRBV20-1, the J gene TRBJ2-5; D ambiguous. The germline V and J ends were trimmed by 5 bases and 0 bases, with 7 bases remaining between them. Germline CDR1 reads DFQATT; CDR2 reads SNEGSKA (reference sequence). The CDR3 loop spans 12 amino acids.